These 23 T cell receptor beta chains originate from one sample sequenced in a study of blood T cells in healthy people across ages. PCR was performed a second time for about 6 to 12 cycles using a sample-barcoded 5' primer and a J-beta primer mix. TCRdb passed the 5' RACE reads through MiXCR, listing each CDR3 protein once. The sample lists roughly 1,500,000 distinct CDR3 sequences, 35% to 45% occurring once. What was sequenced was blood. These receptors all stem from a woman under 30 in good health.

The CDR3 region has the DNA TGCAGTGCTAGTAAGGCAGGGGTTAACACCGGGGAGCTGTTTTTT. Protein product: CSASKAGVNTGELFF. The chain combines TRBV20-1 with TRBJ2-2; possibly TRBD1 for D (6 bases). Trimming shortened V by 3 bases and J by 2 bases, and 13 bases separated the two germline ends. The CDR3 totals 15 residues. Germline loops: CDR1 DFQATT, CDR2 SNEGSKA (reference sequence).

The V call is TRBV27, the J call TRBJ1-1; D might be TRBD1 (6 bases). CDR1 is MNHEY and CDR2 is SMNVEV in the germline V gene (reference sequence). Trimming cost V 0 bases and J 6 bases, with 8 bases left between them. This CDR3 contains 13 residues. CDR3: CASSLSGAAEAFF. The CDR3 DNA sequence: TGTGCCAGCAGTTTATCGGGGGCCGCTGAAGCTTTCTTT.

The gene calls are TRBV3-1 and TRBJ2-5; a weak D match, TRBD2 (6 bases). Trimming took off 2 bases at V and 11 bases at J, with 15 bases between the two ends. The CDR3 runs to 13 residues. Germline assignment: CDR1 LGHDT and CDR2 YNNKEL (reference sequence). The CDR3 DNA follows: TGTGCCAGCAGCCAAAGGCAAACGGGAGAGCAGTACTTC. This translates into CASSQRQTGEQYF.

About this clonotype itself: The junction shows a germline mismatch at one end, possibly a read error. The rearrangement uses TRBV5-1 and TRBJ1-4; no definite D call. This CDR3 contains 14 residues. Germline V gene data show CDR1 as SGHRS and CDR2 as YFSETQ. This CDR3 is CASSSKSVDEKLFF. The CDR3 region has the DNA TGTGCCAGCAGCTCCAAAAGTGTGGATGAAAAACTGTTTTTT.

This chain connects TRBV27 to TRBJ1-2; D unclear. V was clipped by 5 bases and J by 10 bases, with 17 bases between them. Germline-derived CDR1 and CDR2 are MNHEY and SMNVEV (reference sequence). The CDR3 has 13 residues. CDR3 sequence reads: CASSPPGSGDYTF. CDR3 nucleotide sequence: TGTGCCAGCAGTCCACCCGGGAGCGGGGACTACACCTTC.

This clonotype was detected a few times. The chain couples TRBV5-1 to TRBJ2-1; TRBD2 matches 8 bases. CDR3 size: 16 residues. The germline CDR1 and CDR2 sequences are SGHRS and YFSETQ. Germline trimming cut 3 bases from V and 7 bases from J; bases unmatched to any gene: 12. CDR3 loop: CASSSGGAGGTNEQFF. In DNA, the CDR3 is TGCGCCAGCAGCTCCGGTGGGGCGGGAGGTACGAATGAGCAGTTCTTC.

Turning to this clonotype: At one of its ends the junction is not consistent with the germline gene, which may arise from a read error. The rearrangement links TRBV5-1 to TRBJ2-1; 16 bases match TRBD2. This CDR3 region has 17 residues. Germline assignment: CDR1 SGHRS and CDR2 YFSETQ. The DNA for the CDR3 is TGCGCCAGCAGCACCGGGACTAGCGGGAGGGCCTTGGAGACCCAGTGCTTC. Its protein product is CASSTGTSGRALETQCF.

The V call is TRBV5-1, the J call TRBJ2-1; TRBD1 matches at 9 bases. Germline CDR1 is SGHRS and CDR2 is YFSETQ. The CDR3 extends over 14 amino acids. V lost 3 bases, J lost 9 bases, and 7 bases stayed unmatched. The CDR3 nucleotides are TGCGCCAGCAGCTCCCTGGACAGGGGTCTTGAGCAGTTCTTC. Its protein is CASSSLDRGLEQFF.

This clonotype occurred a few times. The chain employs TRBV9 and TRBJ2-3; no firm D call. Germline assignment: CDR1 SGDLS and CDR2 YYNGEE. The CDR3 runs 15 residues. Between the trimmed V and J ends, which lost 5 bases and 0 bases, there was a span of 13 bases. As DNA, the CDR3 is TGTGCCAGCAGGGATCCCACCGGGAGCACAGATACGCAGTATTTT. Its protein is CASRDPTGSTDTQYF.

The V call is TRBV9, the J call TRBJ2-3; TRBD2 is a possible D gene (6 bases). Germline V lookup: CDR1 SGDLS, CDR2 YYNGEE. Trimming took off 8 bases at V and 3 bases at J, with 16 bases between the two ends. The CDR3 has 14 residues. CDR3 in amino acids: CASGDFQATDTQYF. As DNA, the CDR3 is TGTGCCAGTGGGGACTTTCAGGCGACAGATACGCAGTATTTT.

This chain links TRBV20-1 with TRBJ2-1, with 9 bases matching TRBD2. J was trimmed by 3 bases and V by 6 bases; bases with no gene match: 6. This CDR3 comprises 14 residues. The V gene's germline CDR1 is DFQATT and CDR2 SNEGSKA (reference sequence). For the CDR3, the DNA is TGCAGTGCCCCGGGACTAGCAAACTACAATGAGCAGTTCTTC. Its protein product is CSAPGLANYNEQFF.

This chain uses TRBV4-2 with TRBJ1-4, with D possibly TRBD1 on 6 matching bases. Trimming removed 0 bases from V and 4 bases from J, with 18 bases in between. The CDR3 runs to 18 residues. Germline loops: CDR1 LGHNA, CDR2 YNFKEQ. This CDR3 reads CASSQDGREGGVNEKLFF. CDR3 DNA: TGTGCCAGCAGCCAAGATGGGCGCGAGGGGGGGGTTAATGAAAAACTGTTTTTT.

This clonotype was counted a few times. J is TRBJ1-2 and V is TRBV6-5, with TRBD1 matching 12 bases. The V segment lost 10 bases and the J segment 8 bases; nucleotides outside the gene matches: 8. CDR1 is MNHEY, CDR2 SVGAGI, per germline. The CDR3 sequence is 13 residues long. CDR3 sequence reads: CATKTGTGGGYTF. The DNA of the CDR3 is TGTGCCACCAAGACCGGGACAGGGGGCGGCTACACCTTC.

The rearrangement joins TRBV5-1 to TRBJ2-2; no clear D gene. V dropped 3 bases and J dropped 8 bases, with 11 bases sitting between them. CDR3 size: 13 residues. Germline V lookup: CDR1 SGHRS, CDR2 YFSETQ. CDR3 residues: CASSSKDRGELFF. The CDR3 DNA reads TGCGCCAGCAGCTCTAAGGATCGAGGGGAGCTGTTTTTT.

The V and J genes are TRBV2 and TRBJ2-1, with a weak D call TRBD2 (5 bases). The CDR3 is 14 residues long. V lost 4 bases to trimming and J lost 3 bases, with 10 bases between them. Germline CDR1 reads SNHLY; CDR2 reads FYNNEI. In DNA, the CDR3 is TGTGCCAGCAGTGCTCCGGGATACTACAATGAGCAGTTCTTC. Translated, it gives CASSAPGYYNEQFF.

The CDR3 DNA sequence: TGCGCCAGCAGCTTGGTACAGTCCTTGGATACGCAGTATTTT. Residues: CASSLVQSLDTQYF. The chain combines TRBV5-1 with TRBJ2-3; D uncertain. V was shortened by 0 bases and J by 6 bases, with 11 bases between the two germline ends. CDR3 length: 14 amino acids. Germline CDR1 is SGHRS and CDR2 is YFSETQ.

This clonotype showed up just a few times. This chain links TRBV4-1 with TRBJ2-1; 9 bases line up with TRBD2. V was pared by 0 bases and J by 5 bases, with 14 bases of the junction left unmatched. The CDR3 is made up of 19 amino acids. CDR1 is MGHRA and CDR2 is YSYEKL in the germline V gene. The chain's CDR3 is CASSQDTPPVAGVNNEQFF. Written as DNA, the CDR3 is TGCGCCAGCAGCCAAGATACTCCCCCGGTAGCGGGGGTCAACAATGAGCAGTTCTTC.

This clonotype has only a few counts. The chain links TRBV6-1 to TRBJ2-3, with no clear D. This CDR3 has 12 residues. Germline loops: CDR1 MNHNS, CDR2 SASEGT. V shed 7 bases and J shed 5 bases, with 10 bases lying between them. CDR3 loop: CASTERGDTQYF. The CDR3 nucleotides are TGTGCCAGCACCGAGCGAGGAGATACGCAGTATTTT.

This clonotype was detected a few times. V is TRBV12-5 and J is TRBJ2-5, with TRBD1 matching over 8 bases. The J segment lost 1 base and the V segment lost 4 bases, leaving 2 bases of the junction unmatched. Germline CDR1 is LGHNT and CDR2 is FRNRAP. The CDR3 has 14 amino acids. CDR3 coding DNA: TGTGCTAGTGGTTCGGGACAGGTCCAAGAGACCCAGTACTTC. Translation gives CASGSGQVQETQYF.

About this clonotype: One end of the junction is discordant with germline, which a read error may explain. The V call is TRBV3-1, the J call TRBJ2-7; TRBD2 might be the D (5 bases). Germline CDR1 is LGHDT and CDR2 is YNNKEL (reference sequence). There are 13 residues in the CDR3. This CDR3 is CASGQEGQREQYF. Written as DNA, the CDR3 is TGTGCCAGCGGCCAAGAGGGCCAGAGGGAGCAGTACTTC.

This clonotype was seen only a few times. The CDR3 loop is CASSSLPGGAGGPTASNEQFF. In DNA, the CDR3 is TGTGCCAGCAGCTCACTCCCAGGGGGAGCGGGGGGCCCAACGGCTTCCAATGAGCAGTTCTTC. This sequence joins TRBV11-1 and TRBJ2-1, with 9 bases lining up with TRBD2. The CDR3 is 21 amino acids. From germline, CDR1 is SGHAT and CDR2 FQDESV (reference sequence). V shed 4 bases, J shed 6 bases, and the junction held 25 bases outside the gene matches.

This clonotype has just a few counts. In nucleotides, the CDR3 is TGCAGTGCTTTACCGGGACTAGCGGGTTACGAGCAGTACTTC. Translated: CSALPGLAGYEQYF. The rearrangement links TRBV20-1 to TRBJ2-7; 12 bases are shared with TRBD2. Trimming removed 5 bases from V and 4 bases from J; junction bases left unmatched: 6. CDR1 is DFQATT, CDR2 SNEGSKA, per germline (reference sequence). CDR3 size: 14 residues.

This clonotype was detected only a few times. This chain connects TRBV5-1 to TRBJ2-1; TRBD1 agrees at 9 bases. Germline V lookup: CDR1 SGHRS, CDR2 YFSETQ. V trimming: 4 bases; J trimming: 8 bases; junction bases outside the gene matches: 10. The CDR3 consists of 15 residues. The CDR3 sequence: CASSAPGQGNHEQFF. The CDR3, as DNA: TGCGCCAGCAGCGCCCCGGGACAGGGTAACCATGAGCAGTTCTTC.